The 32 T cell receptor beta chains below were found in one sample sequenced in a study of yellow fever vaccine responses in identical twins. TCRdb re-called the RT-PCR reads through MiXCR, storing one row per CDR3 protein. The data contain about 950 distinct CDR3 sequences, 80% to 90% of them singletons. The material sequenced was T cells from blood (PBMCs), unsorted or a sorted subset (not recorded which), taken before or after yellow fever vaccination (not recorded which). These receptors originate from a woman aged 18-29 years who received the yellow fever vaccine.

V is TRBV25-1 and J is TRBJ2-5; D unclear. V lost 4 bases and J lost 11, with 11 bases in between. The CDR3 runs to 11 residues. The germline V gene has CDR1 MGHDK and CDR2 SYGVNS. The CDR3 DNA follows: TGTGCCAGCAGTGTCAGAGAAGGGCAGTACTTC. Encoded protein: CASSVREGQYF.

The V and J genes are TRBV10-1 and TRBJ1-2; D possibly corresponds to TRBD1 (5 bases). Germline V gene lookup returns CDR1 WNHNN and CDR2 SYGVQD (reference sequence). The V and J ends lost 7 bases and 1 base respectively, with 10 bases between them. This CDR3 is built from 13 residues. CDR3 sequence reads: CASILGGNYGYTF. As DNA, the CDR3 is TGCGCCAGCATTCTGGGGGGTAACTATGGCTACACCTTC.

The chain uses TRBV10-3 and TRBJ1-6, with D perhaps TRBD1 (6 bases). CDR1 ENHRY and CDR2 SYGVKD come from the germline V gene. Trimming took off 6 bases at V and 8 bases at J, with 14 bases between the two ends. The CDR3 runs to 14 residues. CDR3 nucleotide sequence: TGTGCCATCAGGTGGGGGCAGGAGGATTCACCCCTCCACTTT. It translates to CAIRWGQEDSPLHF.

This chain joins TRBV11-3 and TRBJ1-1; 9 bases agree with TRBD1. The V segment lost 3 bases and the J segment 1 base; nucleotides outside the gene matches: 3. The germline V gene has CDR1 SGHNT and CDR2 YENEEA. The CDR3 runs 15 residues. CDR3 in amino acids: CASSFRTGENTEAFF. CDR3 bases: TGTGCCAGCAGCTTCCGGACAGGGGAGAACACTGAAGCTTTCTTT.

J is TRBJ1-5 and V is TRBV18; D is possibly TRBD1 (6 bases). Germline loops: CDR1 KGHSH, CDR2 LQKENI. The V and J ends lost 5 bases and 3 bases respectively, with 11 bases between them. The CDR3 is made up of 14 amino acids. CDR3 DNA sequence: TGTGCCAGCTCAGATACAGGGCTCAATCAGCCCCAGCATTTT. It yields the protein CASSDTGLNQPQHF.

This clonotype has only one observation. The gene calls are TRBV4-1 and TRBJ1-3, with D possibly being TRBD1 (5 bases). This CDR3 has 15 amino acids. V lost 7 bases and J 1 base, leaving 14 bases between the germline ends. CDR1 and CDR2 (germline): MGHRA, YSYEKL. CDR3 protein: CASTYGGGSGNTIYF. CDR3 DNA: TGCGCCAGCACCTACGGGGGAGGGTCTGGAAACACCATATATTTT.

J is TRBJ2-4 and V is TRBV7-9; 7 nucleotides align to TRBD1. The length of the CDR3 is 12 residues. V shed 6 bases, J shed 6 bases, and the junction held 2 bases outside the gene matches. The germline CDR1 and CDR2 sequences are SEHNR and FQNEAQ (reference sequence). CDR3 in amino acids: CASSTGVNIQYF. The CDR3 DNA is TGTGCCAGCAGTACAGGGGTAAACATTCAGTACTTC.

This clonotype has just one count. CDR3 loop: CATSRLPGQANNYGYTF. The CDR3 coding sequence is TGTGCCACCAGCAGACTTCCGGGACAGGCGAATAACTATGGCTACACCTTC. The rearrangement links TRBV15 to TRBJ1-2; 8 positions match TRBD1. Germline loops: CDR1 LNHNV, CDR2 YYDKDF (reference sequence). V lost 2 bases to trimming and J lost 1 base; unmatched junction nucleotides: 9. The CDR3 consists of 17 residues.

The genes are TRBV11-3 and TRBJ2-5, with no clear D. CDR1 and CDR2 from the germline V gene are SGHNT and YENEEA. The CDR3 totals 16 residues. V was clipped by 1 base and J by 4 bases, with 16 bases between them. The CDR3 DNA sequence: TGTGCCAGCAGCTTAGCTGGGGTCAATCTTGGAGAGACCCAGTACTTC. Translated: CASSLAGVNLGETQYF.

The gene calls are TRBV20-1 and TRBJ1-5, with D unclear. Germline values: CDR1 DFQATT, CDR2 SNEGSKA (reference sequence). CDR3 length: 11 amino acids. The CDR3: CKVGADQPQHF. The CDR3 bases are TGCAAAGTGGGCGCCGATCAGCCCCAGCATTTT.

This chain connects TRBV5-1 to TRBJ2-7; perhaps TRBD2 as D (6 bases). Germline V gene data show CDR1 as SGHRS and CDR2 as YFSETQ. Trimming removed 4 bases from V and 4 bases from J, with 18 bases in between. CDR3 length: 15 amino acids. The CDR3, as DNA: TGCGCCAGCAGCCCGGGACTTGACTTTGGGTACGAGCAGTACTTC. It specifies CASSPGLDFGYEQYF.

The V and J genes are TRBV2 and TRBJ1-1; D is uncertain. The CDR3 totals 13 residues. CDR1 and CDR2 from the germline V gene are SNHLY and FYNNEI. Trimming removed 5 bases at V and 2 bases at J, with 9 bases between. The CDR3: CASSRVFNTEAFF. The DNA of the CDR3 is TGTGCCAGCAGTCGGGTGTTCAACACTGAAGCTTTCTTT.

V and J are TRBV28 and TRBJ1-2; D possibly corresponds to TRBD1 (5 bases). The germline gives CDR1 MDHEN, CDR2 SYDVKM. This CDR3 is 12 amino acids long. V was trimmed by 5 bases and J by 4 bases, leaving 8 bases between them. The CDR3 reads CASSPTVYGYTF. The CDR3 DNA sequence: TGTGCCAGCAGTCCGACAGTCTATGGCTACACCTTC.

The genes are TRBV10-3 and TRBJ2-1; D unresolved. Germline-derived CDR1 and CDR2 are ENHRY and SYGVKD. Trimming removed 5 bases at V and 0 bases at J, with 8 bases between. The CDR3 loop spans 14 amino acids. In DNA form, the CDR3 reads TGTGCCATCAGTCGAGGTAGCTCCTACAATGAGCAGTTCTTC. Amino acids: CAISRGSSYNEQFF.

The chain has TRBV2 and TRBJ1-2; TRBD1 might be the D (6 bases). CDR1 and CDR2 (germline): SNHLY, FYNNEI. The CDR3 is 13 residues long. V dropped 5 bases and J dropped 2 bases, with 9 bases sitting between them. CDR3 DNA: TGTGCCAGCAGTAGGACAGACAACTATGGCTACACCTTC. The encoded protein is CASSRTDNYGYTF.

Worth noting for this clonotype: A read error may produce the germline difference seen at one junction end. This rearrangement joins TRBV27 to TRBJ1-2; no clear D. This CDR3 has 11 residues. In germline, CDR1 is MNHEY, CDR2 SMNVEV (reference sequence). The CDR3 nucleotides read TGCACCAGCAGCTTTAACTATGGCTACACCTTC. Amino acids: CTSSFNYGYTF.

V gene TRBV11-3 combines with J gene TRBJ1-4, with D perhaps TRBD1 (5 bases). Trimming left V 3 bases short and J 7 bases short, with 9 bases between. CDR1 and CDR2 from the germline V gene are SGHNT and YENEEA. CDR3 length equals 13 residues. The CDR3 bases are TGTGCCAGCAGCTTCCAGGGAGGTGAAAAACTGTTTTTT. Its protein product is CASSFQGGEKLFF.

The chain carries TRBV10-3 and TRBJ1-2; D perhaps matches TRBD1 (6 bases). This CDR3 spans 13 amino acids. The germline V and J ends were trimmed by 2 bases and 4 bases, with 8 bases remaining between them. Germline CDR1 is ENHRY and CDR2 is SYGVKD. For the CDR3, the DNA is TGTGCCATCAGTGAGGACAGGCCCTATGGCTACACCTTC. As protein: CAISEDRPYGYTF.

The rearrangement joins TRBV11-2 to TRBJ2-1, with D unresolved. The CDR3 is 16 residues long. V was cut by 0 bases and J by 2 bases, with 11 bases left in between. CDR1 SGHAT and CDR2 FQNNGV come from the germline V gene. As DNA, the CDR3 is TGTGCCAGCAGCTTAGATCTTAAAAGCCCCTACAATGAGCAGTTCTTC. Translation gives CASSLDLKSPYNEQFF. Combining the CDR3 with reference TRBV11-2 and TRBJ2-1 gives the whole variable domain EAGVAQSPRYKIIEKRQSVAFWCNPISGHATLYWYQQILGQGPKLLIQFQNNGVVDDSQLPKDRFSAERLKGVDSTLKIQPAKLEDSAVYLCASSLDLKSPYNEQFFGPGTRLTVL.

This clonotype was seen more than once but under ten times. The chain recombines TRBV10-3 with TRBJ1-1; TRBD1 might be the D (6 bases). The germline V gene has CDR1 ENHRY and CDR2 SYGVKD. The CDR3 covers 14 residues. V lost 8 bases, J lost 0 bases, and 13 bases lay in between. CDR3 protein: CAILKGGMNTEAFF. Written as DNA, the CDR3 is TGTGCCATCCTCAAGGGGGGAATGAACACTGAAGCTTTCTTT.

This rearrangement joins TRBV20-1 to TRBJ1-5, with D unresolved. The V end was cut by 4 bases, the J end by 6 bases, with 13 bases between. In germline, CDR1 is DFQATT, CDR2 SNEGSKA (reference sequence). The CDR3 runs 13 residues. This chain's CDR3 is CSATLDETQPQHF. The CDR3 DNA reads as TGCAGTGCTACGTTGGATGAAACTCAGCCCCAGCATTTT.

V is TRBV11-1 and J is TRBJ2-7; D is perhaps TRBD2 (6 bases). CDR3 length: 11 amino acids. V gave up 3 bases and J gave up 9 bases, with 9 bases separating them. CDR1 is SGHAT, CDR2 FQDESV, per germline (reference sequence). The CDR3 DNA sequence: TGTGCCAGCAGCTTGGAGGGTGCGCAGTACTTC. This translates into CASSLEGAQYF.

This chain uses TRBV7-9 with TRBJ2-5; 10 positions agree with TRBD2. The V gene's germline CDR1 is SEHNR and CDR2 FQNEAQ (reference sequence). The CDR3 is made up of 15 amino acids. Trimming removed 6 bases from V and 0 bases from J; junction bases left unmatched: 4. Here the CDR3 DNA reads TGTGCCAGCAGAGATAGCGGGGGGTACCAAGAGACCCAGTACTTC. It specifies CASRDSGGYQETQYF. The full variable domain, its missing parts supplied by reference TRBV7-9 and TRBJ2-5, is DTGVSQNPRHKITKRGQNVTFRCDPISEHNRLYWYRQTLGQGPEFLTYFQNEAQLEKSRLLSDRFSAERPKGSFSTLEIQRTEQGDSAMYLCASRDSGGYQETQYFGPGTRLLVL.

The genes are TRBV5-6 and TRBJ2-5, with D perhaps TRBD2 (6 bases). V lost 3 bases and J 5 bases, leaving 11 bases between the germline ends. Germline V CDR1 and CDR2: SGHDT, YYEEEE. This CDR3 is built from 13 residues. The CDR3 protein is CASSSVGGETQYF. CDR3 coding DNA: TGTGCCAGCAGCTCCGTGGGGGGTGAGACCCAGTACTTC.

The V call is TRBV5-1, the J call TRBJ2-7; TRBD1 matches at 8 bases. This CDR3 has 13 residues. Germline assignment: CDR1 SGHRS and CDR2 YFSETQ. J gave up 3 bases and V 3 bases, and 2 bases lay outside the gene matches. The CDR3 loop reads CASSSDRVYEQYF. The CDR3 region has the DNA TGCGCCAGCAGCTCGGACAGGGTCTACGAGCAGTACTTC.

The rearrangement links TRBV12-3 or TRBV12-4 to TRBJ2-3; D not certain. V shed 4 bases and J shed 5 bases, with 22 bases lying between them. The CDR3 has 17 residues. CDR3 in DNA: TGTGCCAGCAGTTGGAAGGCGGCTGGGGTGGGTGAAGATACGCAGTATTTT. As protein: CASSWKAAGVGEDTQYF.

The chain employs TRBV4-1 and TRBJ2-7; 7 bases line up with TRBD2. Losses at the gene ends were 1 base for V and 3 bases for J; bases not matched to a gene: 6. The germline V gene encodes CDR1 MGHRA and CDR2 YSYEKL. CDR3 length: 15 residues. The CDR3 DNA sequence: TGCGCCAGCAGCCAAGCAGCGGGACTGGACTACGAGCAGTACTTC. Amino acid sequence: CASSQAAGLDYEQYF.

The V gene is TRBV11-2, the J gene TRBJ2-1; 13 bases align to TRBD2. Germline V CDR1 and CDR2: SGHAT, FQNNGV. The ends lost 5 bases at V and 2 bases at J; junction bases unmatched: 3. CDR3 length equals 16 residues. CDR3 loop: CASSAGLAGTYNEQFF. Written as DNA, the CDR3 is TGTGCCAGCAGCGCGGGACTAGCGGGAACCTACAATGAGCAGTTCTTC.

This clonotype was counted once. The V call is TRBV9, the J call TRBJ2-5; 8 bases line up with TRBD2. CDR3 length: 15 amino acids. Germline CDR1 is SGDLS and CDR2 is YYNGEE. With 2 bases clipped from V and 4 bases from J, the junction kept 7 bases outside the gene matches. The CDR3 loop reads CASSVGLGILETQYF. CDR3 DNA: TGTGCCAGCAGCGTGGGACTAGGGATTCTAGAGACCCAGTACTTC.

This chain joins TRBV4-1 and TRBJ2-7; D remains ambiguous. The CDR3 loop spans 15 amino acids. V was trimmed by 2 bases and J by 6 bases, leaving 17 bases between them. Germline CDR1 and CDR2: MGHRA and YSYEKL. Here the CDR3 DNA reads TGCGCCAGCAGCCAACAACCATCAAAGGGCTTCGAGCAGTACGTC. The encoded protein is CASSQQPSKGFEQYV.

The CDR3 DNA is TGTGCCAGCAGCTCACAGGGGACTTCCTACGAGCAGTACTTC. This translates into CASSSQGTSYEQYF. The chain combines TRBV7-2 with TRBJ2-7; D perhaps matches TRBD1 (7 bases). V gave up 4 bases and J gave up 1 base, with 11 bases separating them. The CDR3 runs 14 residues. Germline V CDR1 and CDR2: SGHTA, FQGNSA.

The chain combines TRBV23-1 with TRBJ2-2, with 7 bases lining up with TRBD2. TRBV23-1 is placed among ORFs of uncertain function. Trimming at V came to 0 bases and at J to 0 bases, leaving 7 bases not matched to a gene. This CDR3 spans 18 amino acids. The CDR3 loop reads CASSQSGEGSPNTGELFF. CDR3 bases: TGCGCCAGCAGTCAATCGGGGGAGGGATCTCCGAACACCGGGGAGCTGTTTTTT.